This T cell receptor beta chain appears in the sequencing data of a study of T cell responses to AZD1222 COVID-19 vaccine. V shed 0 bases, J shed 7 bases, and the junction held 13 bases outside the gene matches. The germline CDR1 and CDR2 sequences are MGHRA and YSYEKL. This CDR3 has 17 residues. A remark on this clone: The antigen remains undetermined.

Sequencing used immunoSEQ multiplex PCR; TCRdb keeps in-frame clones, though not all of them. Here the sample spans about 69,000 clones, 75% to 90% being singletons. Study-wide results and limits: Reportedly, close to half of spike-specific TCRs are directed against unmutated variant regions. Spike-specific TCR breadth rose after two AZD1222 doses, and depth rose as well.

Both about-4-week and about-12-week second-dose recipients were combined. The material was peripheral blood, obtained 28 days after the second AZD1222 dose. The receptor was derived from an adult who received the AZD1222 COVID-19 vaccine. This chain joins TRBV4-1 and TRBJ1-1; 8 bases align to TRBD1. CDR3 nucleotides: TGCGCCAGCAGCCAAGATCCATCCAGGGGGCCCCTTCATGAAGCTTTCTTT. Residues: CASSQDPSRGPLHEAFF.